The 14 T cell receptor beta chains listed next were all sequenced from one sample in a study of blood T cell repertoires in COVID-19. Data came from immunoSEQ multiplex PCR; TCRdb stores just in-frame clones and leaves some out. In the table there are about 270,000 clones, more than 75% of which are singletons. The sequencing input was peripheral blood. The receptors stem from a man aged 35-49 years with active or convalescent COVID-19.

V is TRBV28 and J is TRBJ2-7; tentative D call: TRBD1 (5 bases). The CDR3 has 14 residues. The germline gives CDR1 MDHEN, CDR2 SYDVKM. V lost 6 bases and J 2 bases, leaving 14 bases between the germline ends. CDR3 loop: CASSPPDTTYEQYF. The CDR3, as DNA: TGTGCCAGCAGCCCCCCGGACACAACCTACGAGCAGTACTTC.

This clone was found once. The CDR3 region is CASSLRGRQPQHF. The CDR3 nucleotides are TGTGCCAGCAGTTTAAGAGGGCGGCAGCCCCAGCATTTT. This chain links TRBV27 with TRBJ1-5; no definite D call. Germline-derived CDR1 and CDR2 are MNHEY and SMNVEV (reference sequence). There are 13 residues in the CDR3. Trimming took 2 bases from V and 7 from J, leaving 9 bases between them.

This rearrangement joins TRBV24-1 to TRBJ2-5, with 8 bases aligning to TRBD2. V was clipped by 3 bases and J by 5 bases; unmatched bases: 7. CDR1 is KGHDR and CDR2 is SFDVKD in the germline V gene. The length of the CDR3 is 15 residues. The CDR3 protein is CATSDKAGAKETQYF. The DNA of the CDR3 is TGTGCCACCAGTGATAAAGCGGGAGCTAAGGAGACCCAGTACTTC.

The CDR3 is CASQLGGPDTQYF. CDR3 coding DNA: TGTGCCAGCCAGTTAGGGGGCCCAGATACGCAGTATTTT. The rearrangement uses TRBV12-3 or TRBV12-4 and TRBJ2-3; 7 positions agree with TRBD1. The V segment lost 8 bases and the J segment 4 bases; nucleotides outside the gene matches: 6. The CDR3 sequence is 13 residues long.

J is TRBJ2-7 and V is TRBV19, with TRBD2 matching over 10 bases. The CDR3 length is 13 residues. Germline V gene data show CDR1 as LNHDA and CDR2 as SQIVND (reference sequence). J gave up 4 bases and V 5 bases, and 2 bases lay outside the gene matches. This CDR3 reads CASSPSGSYEQYF. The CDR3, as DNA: TGTGCCAGTAGTCCTAGCGGGAGTTACGAGCAGTACTTC.

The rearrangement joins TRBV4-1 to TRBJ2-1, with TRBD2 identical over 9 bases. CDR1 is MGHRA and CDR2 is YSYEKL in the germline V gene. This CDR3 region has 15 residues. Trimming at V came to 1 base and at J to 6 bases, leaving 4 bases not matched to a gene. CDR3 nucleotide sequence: TGCGCCAGCAGCCAAGGGCTAGCGGGGCCCAATGAGCAGTTCTTC. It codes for CASSQGLAGPNEQFF.

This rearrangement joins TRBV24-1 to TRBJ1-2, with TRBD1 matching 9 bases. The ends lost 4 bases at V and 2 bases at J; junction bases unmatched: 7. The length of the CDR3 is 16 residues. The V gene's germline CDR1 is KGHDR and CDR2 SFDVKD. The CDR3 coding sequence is TGTGCCACCAGTGAGGGACAGGGCGCGGCCAACTATGGCTACACCTTC. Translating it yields CATSEGQGAANYGYTF.

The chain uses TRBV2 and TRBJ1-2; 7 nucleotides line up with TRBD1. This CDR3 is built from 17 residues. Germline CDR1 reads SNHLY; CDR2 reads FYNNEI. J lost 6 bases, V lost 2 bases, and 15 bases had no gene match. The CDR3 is CASSERWDGGGANGYTF. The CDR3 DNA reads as TGTGCCAGCAGTGAACGGTGGGACGGAGGGGGCGCGAATGGCTACACCTTC.

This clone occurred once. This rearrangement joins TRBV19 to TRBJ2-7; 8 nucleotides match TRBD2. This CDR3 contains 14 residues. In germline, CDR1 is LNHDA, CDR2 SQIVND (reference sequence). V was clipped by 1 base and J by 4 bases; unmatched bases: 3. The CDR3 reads CASSIASGLYEQYF. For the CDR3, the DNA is TGTGCCAGTAGTATAGCTAGCGGGCTATACGAGCAGTACTTC. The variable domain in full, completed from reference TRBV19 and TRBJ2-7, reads DGGITQSPKYLFRKEGQNVTLSCEQNLNHDAMYWYRQDPGQGLRLIYYSQIVNDFQKGDIAEGYSVSREKKESFPLTVTSAQKNPTAFYLCASSIASGLYEQYFGPGTRLTVT.

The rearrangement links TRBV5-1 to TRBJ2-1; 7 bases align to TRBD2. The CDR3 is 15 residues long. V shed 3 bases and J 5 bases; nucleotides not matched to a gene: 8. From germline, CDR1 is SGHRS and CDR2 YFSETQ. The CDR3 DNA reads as TGCGCCAGCAGCTGGAGGACTAGGGCGGACAATGAGCAGTTCTTC. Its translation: CASSWRTRADNEQFF.

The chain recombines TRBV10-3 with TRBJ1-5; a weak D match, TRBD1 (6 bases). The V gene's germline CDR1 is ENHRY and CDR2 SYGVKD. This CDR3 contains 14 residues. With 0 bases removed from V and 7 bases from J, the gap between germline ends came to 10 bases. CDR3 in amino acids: CAISESRGGQPQHF. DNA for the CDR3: TGTGCCATCAGTGAGTCGAGGGGGGGCCAGCCCCAGCATTTT.

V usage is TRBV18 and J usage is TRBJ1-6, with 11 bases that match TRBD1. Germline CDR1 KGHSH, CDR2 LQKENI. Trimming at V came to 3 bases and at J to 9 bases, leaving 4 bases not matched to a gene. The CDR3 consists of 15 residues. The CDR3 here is CASSPVGQGASPLHF. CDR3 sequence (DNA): TGTGCCAGCTCACCGGTCGGACAGGGGGCTTCACCCCTCCACTTT. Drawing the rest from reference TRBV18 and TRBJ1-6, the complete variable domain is NAGVMQNPRHLVRRRGQEARLRCSPMKGHSHVYWYRQLPEEGLKFMVYLQKENIIDESGMPKERFSAEFPKEGPSILRIQQVVRGDSAAYFCASSPVGQGASPLHFGNGTRLTVT.

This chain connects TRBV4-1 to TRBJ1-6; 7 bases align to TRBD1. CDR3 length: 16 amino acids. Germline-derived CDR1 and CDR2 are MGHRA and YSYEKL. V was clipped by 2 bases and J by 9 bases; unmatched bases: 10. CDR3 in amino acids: CASSQTGQAQGSPLHF. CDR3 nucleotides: TGCGCCAGCAGCCAAACCGGACAGGCCCAAGGTTCACCCCTCCACTTT.

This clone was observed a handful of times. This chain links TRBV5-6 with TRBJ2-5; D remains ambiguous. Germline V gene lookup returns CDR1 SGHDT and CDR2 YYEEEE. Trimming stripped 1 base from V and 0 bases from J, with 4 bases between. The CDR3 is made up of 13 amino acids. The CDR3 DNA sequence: TGTGCCAGCAGCTTGACAGACCAAGAGACCCAGTACTTC. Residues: CASSLTDQETQYF. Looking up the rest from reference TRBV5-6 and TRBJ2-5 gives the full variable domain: DAGVTQSPTHLIKTRGQQVTLRCSPKSGHDTVSWYQQALGQGPQFIFQYYEEEERQRGNFPDRFSGHQFPNYSSELNVNALLLGDSALYLCASSLTDQETQYFGPGTRLLVL.